Listed here are 19 T cell receptor beta chains from one sample, sequenced in a study of T cells in localized non-small cell lung cancer (dated by TCRdb to about 2020). The library was produced with the immunoSEQ multiplex PCR assay. TCRdb's version of the immuneACCESS table is confined to in-frame rearrangements and falls short of the full clone set. An unresolved V gene accounts for under half of the shortfall where checked; the remainder is of unknown origin. Here the sample has tens of thousands of clones; about 83% occur a single time. In total, the top ten clones hold roughly 12% of the sample. Source: peripheral blood, taken before any cancer treatment. These receptors all come from a female donor of 60 years or more with stage I lung adenocarcinoma.

This clone was picked up a small number of times. This chain links TRBV7-3 with TRBJ2-5, with 10 positions matching TRBD1. CDR1 and CDR2 from the germline V gene are SGHTA and FQGTGA. CDR3 size: 16 residues. With V trimmed by 2 bases and J by 4 bases, 7 bases remained unmatched. CDR3 in DNA: TGTGCCAGCAGCTTATGGGGGACAGGGGAGGGAGAGACCCAGTACTTC. As protein: CASSLWGTGEGETQYF.

The rearrangement joins TRBV5-6 to TRBJ1-2; 7 nucleotides align to TRBD1. Trimming at V came to 4 bases and at J to 7 bases, leaving 4 bases not matched to a gene. The CDR3 is 12 amino acids. Per the germline V gene, CDR1 is SGHDT and CDR2 is YYEEEE. Here the CDR3 reads CASSVNRGGYTF. The DNA of the CDR3 is TGTGCCAGCAGCGTAAACAGGGGTGGCTACACCTTC. The full variable domain, in which reference TRBV5-6 and TRBJ1-2 provide the parts outside the CDR3, is DAGVTQSPTHLIKTRGQQVTLRCSPKSGHDTVSWYQQALGQGPQFIFQYYEEEERQRGNFPDRFSGHQFPNYSSELNVNALLLGDSALYLCASSVNRGGYTFGSGTRLTVV.

The chain employs TRBV7-8 and TRBJ2-1; D is tentatively TRBD1 or TRBD2 (5 bases each). This CDR3 has 16 residues. V was clipped by 2 bases and J by 0 bases, with 11 bases between them. CDR1 is SGHVS and CDR2 is FQNEAQ in the germline V gene. The CDR3 loop reads CASSLRGARSYNEQFF. DNA for the CDR3: TGTGCCAGCAGCTTACGAGGGGCCCGCTCCTACAATGAGCAGTTCTTC.

The rearrangement joins TRBV10-1 to TRBJ2-7; TRBD2 might be the D (6 bases). V gave up 0 bases and J gave up 7 bases, with 13 bases separating them. The CDR3 runs 14 residues. Germline V CDR1 and CDR2: WNHNN, SYGVQD (reference sequence). CDR3 sequence: CASSESPGAGEQYF. CDR3 coding DNA: TGCGCCAGCAGTGAGTCCCCCGGGGCGGGGGAGCAGTACTTC.

The J gene is TRBJ2-2, the V gene TRBV11-2, with D perhaps assigned TRBD1 or TRBD2 (5 bases each). CDR3 length equals 13 residues. Trimming left V 3 bases short and J 6 bases short, with 8 bases between. Germline CDR1 reads SGHAT; CDR2 reads FQNNGV. CDR3 loop: CASSFRGAGELFF. The CDR3 DNA is TGTGCCAGCAGCTTTAGAGGGGCCGGGGAGCTGTTTTTT.

This chain joins TRBV7-2 and TRBJ1-2; a weak D match, TRBD1 (6 bases). V lost 5 bases and J lost 0, with 16 bases in between. Germline lookup yields CDR1 SGHTA and CDR2 FQGNSA. The CDR3 runs 16 residues. Here the CDR3 reads CASSRPFGGSNYGYTF. CDR3 DNA sequence: TGTGCCAGCAGCCGCCCATTCGGGGGCTCTAACTATGGCTACACCTTC.

The rearrangement uses TRBV4-2 and TRBJ2-1; TRBD2 agrees at 8 bases. This CDR3 comprises 16 residues. J was trimmed by 4 bases and V by 1 base; bases with no gene match: 6. Germline assignment: CDR1 LGHNA and CDR2 YNFKEQ. For the CDR3, the DNA is TGTGCCAGCAGCCAAGCTCGGGGGGGCGGATACAATGAGCAGTTCTTC. As protein: CASSQARGGGYNEQFF.

DNA of the CDR3: TGTGCCAGTACCCCTCGCGGGCGGATGAACACTGAAGCTTTCTTT. Amino acid sequence: CASTPRGRMNTEAFF. The rearrangement uses TRBV19 and TRBJ1-1, with unresolved D. Germline V gene sequence: CDR1 LNHDA, CDR2 SQIVND (reference sequence). V was clipped by 7 bases and J by 0 bases, with 15 bases between them. The length of the CDR3 is 15 residues.

The CDR3 loop is CASRVDVQQETQYF. CDR3 bases: TGTGCCAGCAGGGTGGACGTTCAACAAGAGACCCAGTACTTC. The V and J genes are TRBV2 and TRBJ2-5, with D uncertain. The CDR3 extends over 14 amino acids. Germline V gene data show CDR1 as SNHLY and CDR2 as FYNNEI. V was pared by 6 bases and J by 2 bases, with 13 bases between.

The chain employs TRBV7-9 and TRBJ1-1; 7 bases agree with TRBD1. The CDR3 contains 13 residues. The germline V gene has CDR1 SEHNR and CDR2 FQNEAQ (reference sequence). J gave up 5 bases and V 3 bases, and 3 bases lay outside the gene matches. The CDR3 is CASSFRQGTEAFF. DNA of the CDR3: TGTGCCAGCAGCTTTAGACAGGGAACTGAAGCTTTCTTT.

The gene calls are TRBV6-5 and TRBJ1-3; D is perhaps TRBD1 (6 bases). V dropped 5 bases and J dropped 4 bases, with 12 bases sitting between them. Germline CDR1 MNHEY, CDR2 SVGAGI. This CDR3 region has 14 residues. The DNA of the CDR3 is TGTGCCAGCAGTCCACAGGGCCTCGGAAACACCATATATTTT. Translating gives CASSPQGLGNTIYF.

The chain joins TRBV6-1 to TRBJ2-7; 11 bases line up with TRBD2. V lost 4 bases to trimming and J lost 2 bases; unmatched junction nucleotides: 4. Germline V lookup: CDR1 MNHNS, CDR2 SASEGT. The CDR3 loop spans 15 amino acids. The CDR3 DNA reads as TGTGCCAGCAGTGCAACTAGCGGGGGAGCCTACGAGCAGTACTTC. Protein: CASSATSGGAYEQYF.

This chain links TRBV9 with TRBJ1-2; no definite D call. This CDR3 has 14 residues. The V end was cut by 3 bases, the J end by 4 bases, with 13 bases between. Germline CDR1 and CDR2: SGDLS and YYNGEE. The DNA for the CDR3 is TGTGCCAGCAGCGCTATGAGTACGGGCTATGGCTACACCTTC. Translation gives CASSAMSTGYGYTF.

The chain carries TRBV19 and TRBJ2-2, with 8 bases identical to TRBD2. CDR1 is LNHDA and CDR2 is SQIVND in the germline V gene (reference sequence). The ends lost 4 bases at V and 3 bases at J; junction bases unmatched: 4. The CDR3 contains 15 residues. The CDR3, as DNA: TGTGCCAGTAGTAACGCGGGACTAGACACCGGGGAGCTGTTTTTT. Translated: CASSNAGLDTGELFF.

This chain joins TRBV19 and TRBJ1-5; tentatively, D is TRBD1 (6 bases). The V end was cut by 5 bases, the J end by 1 base, with 12 bases between. Germline CDR1 is LNHDA and CDR2 is SQIVND (reference sequence). The CDR3 is made up of 15 amino acids. This CDR3 is CASSPPGQSNQPQHF. CDR3 nucleotide sequence: TGTGCCAGTAGTCCGCCGGGACAAAGCAATCAGCCCCAGCATTTT. Full variable domain (missing parts from reference TRBV19 and TRBJ1-5): DGGITQSPKYLFRKEGQNVTLSCEQNLNHDAMYWYRQDPGQGLRLIYYSQIVNDFQKGDIAEGYSVSREKKESFPLTVTSAQKNPTAFYLCASSPPGQSNQPQHFGDGTRLSIL.

The rearrangement uses TRBV5-1 and TRBJ2-1, with 8 bases matching TRBD2. With V trimmed by 1 base and J by 8 bases, 5 bases remained unmatched. The length of the CDR3 is 14 residues. CDR1 and CDR2 (germline): SGHRS, YFSETQ. In DNA form, the CDR3 reads TGCGCCAGCAGCTTGCGGGAGGGCTTGGATGAGCAGTTCTTC. This encodes CASSLREGLDEQFF.

The chain carries TRBV19 and TRBJ1-1; D gene ambiguous. V shed 6 bases and J shed 3 bases, with 8 bases lying between them. Looked up from germline, CDR1 is LNHDA and CDR2 is SQIVND (reference sequence). The CDR3 totals 12 residues. In DNA, the CDR3 is TGTGCCAGTAGGGACCGGGACACTGAAGCTTTCTTT. As protein: CASRDRDTEAFF.

The chain employs TRBV20-1 and TRBJ2-5, with 11 bases identical to TRBD2. The CDR3 contains 11 residues. Trimming cost V 6 bases and J 10 bases; bases outside gene matches: 4. Germline V gene lookup returns CDR1 DFQATT and CDR2 SNEGSKA (reference sequence). Written as DNA, the CDR3 is TGCAGTGCGAGACTAGCGGGGTTCCAGTACTTC. Translating it yields CSARLAGFQYF.

This clone was observed once. V gene TRBV10-3 combines with J gene TRBJ1-4, with D hard to call. V lost 3 bases, J lost 11 bases, and 16 bases lay in between. Looked up from germline, CDR1 is ENHRY and CDR2 is SYGVKD. The CDR3 covers 14 residues. CDR3 nucleotides: TGTGCCATCAGTGAAGCTGGGGAGGCGGGGAAACTGTTTTTT. This sequence encodes CAISEAGEAGKLFF.